A selection of T cell receptor beta chains follows, all from one sample in a study of PD-1 blockade in classical Hodgkin lymphoma. Generated by immunoSEQ multiplex PCR, the TCRdb table keeps only in-frame clones and is missing some. This sample has 23,000 or so clones, with 81% found just once. Source: peripheral blood mononuclear cells (PBMCs), taken before the fourth cycle of nivolumab. The receptor source for this set is a human donor with classical Hodgkin lymphoma. The CDR3 runs from the conserved cysteine through the conserved F or W. D genes are given only for firm matches. Clone size, where shown, is once, few, many, or a class for clones that have expanded.

v_gene	j_gene	abundance	d_gene	CDR3aa	CDR3nt
TRBV9	TRBJ2-2	NA	TRBD2	CASSVAGGRTGELFF	TGTGCCAGCAGCGTCGCGGGAGGGAGAACCGGGGAGCTGTTTTTT
TRBV29-1	TRBJ1-1	NA	TRBD1	CSASTGANTEAFF	TGCAGCGCTTCGACAGGGGCGAACACTGAAGCTTTCTTT
TRBV7-2	TRBJ2-3	NA	NA	CASSTYSGLSTDTQYF	TGTGCCAGCAGCACATACAGCGGTCTTAGCACAGATACGCAGTATTTT
TRBV28	TRBJ2-1	NA	TRBD2	CASTGLTGTSGSAEQFF	TGTGCCAGCACGGGATTGACCGGGACTAGCGGGTCGGCTGAGCAGTTCTTC
TRBV5-1	TRBJ2-2	NA	TRBD2	CASSLGSGSTFGGELFF	TGCGCCAGCAGCTTGGGTAGCGGGAGTACTTTCGGCGGGGAGCTGTTTTTT
TRBV6-5	TRBJ2-7	few	TRBD2	CASSYFPSGRGTEQYF	TGTGCCAGCAGTTACTTCCCTAGCGGGAGAGGAACCGAGCAGTACTTC
TRBV18	TRBJ2-5	once	NA	CASSPAHIMWETQYF	TGTGCCAGCTCACCCGCCCACATTATGTGGGAGACCCAGTACTTC
TRBV2	TRBJ1-1	NA	TRBD1	CASSDDRGNTEAFF	TGTGCCAGCAGCGACGACAGGGGTAACACTGAAGCTTTCTTT
TRBV19	TRBJ1-1	NA	NA	CASSRNDERTEAFF	TGTGCCAGTAGTAGGAATGACGAGAGGACTGAAGCTTTCTTT
TRBV5-1	TRBJ2-3	NA	TRBD2	CASGPSGGATDTQYF	TGCGCCAGCGGACCTAGCGGGGGGGCCACAGATACGCAGTATTTT
TRBV5-4	TRBJ2-3	NA	TRBD2	CASSLVLAGVGDTQYF	TGTGCCAGCAGCTTGGTTCTAGCGGGGGTTGGGGATACGCAGTATTTT
TRBV5-1	TRBJ2-5	medium-sized	TRBD1	CASSPTGDRAETQYF	TGCGCCAGCAGCCCCACCGGGGACAGGGCAGAGACCCAGTACTTC
TRBV30	TRBJ1-1	once	NA	CAWGRDGHTEAFF	TGTGCCTGGGGCCGGGACGGGCACACTGAAGCTTTCTTT
TRBV19	TRBJ1-2	many	NA	CASSPDQPAGGYTF	TGTGCCAGTAGTCCGGATCAGCCGGCGGGTGGCTACACCTTC
TRBV7-7	TRBJ2-5	NA	NA	CASSLNVLGEPQYF	TGTGCCAGCAGCTTAAATGTCCTAGGAGAGCCCCAGTACTTC
TRBV27	TRBJ1-6	few	TRBD1	CASRSVGTGNNSPLHF	TGTGCCAGCAGATCCGTCGGGACAGGGAATAATTCACCCCTCCACTTT